A selection of T cell receptor beta chains follows, all from one sample in a study of monozygotic twins with cystic fibrosis. Data came from immunoSEQ multiplex PCR; TCRdb stores just in-frame clones and leaves some out. The sample holds around 17,000 clones, almost 97% seen once. Sequencing was done on a sample of blood. These TCRs come from a girl aged 2 to 9 with cystic fibrosis. Both conserved end residues are trimmed from each CDR3. The size entry is marked missing in some rows and otherwise reads once, few, many or a size class.

V: TRBV11-3; size: -; length: 9; CDR3: ASSFRYEQY
V: TRBV28; size: -; length: 13; CDR3: ASSSWTGVPYEQY
V: TRBV20-1; size: -; length: 8; CDR3: SARDLWGT
V: TRBV19; size: -; length: 15; CDR3: ASSQGTASRFLGYYT
V: TRBV19; size: -; length: 12; CDR3: ASSMLAGDYEQY
V: TRBV14; size: -; length: 13; CDR3: ASSQGDRALWAQY
V: TRBV15; size: -; length: 14; CDR3: ATRDSGGPSSYEQY
V: TRBV5-1; size: -; length: 16; CDR3: ASSPRQGAQGTNEKLF
V: TRBV6-1; size: -; length: 14; CDR3: ASSEVLAGSTDTQY
V: TRBV5-1; size: -; length: 12; CDR3: ASSLGGSYNEQF
V: TRBV19; size: -; length: 13; CDR3: ASTTNAGHNQPQH
V: TRBV5-1; size: -; length: 15; CDR3: ASSKRQYSNSGNTIY
V: TRBV9; size: -; length: 14; CDR3: ASTVGSDWMTGELF
V: TRBV13; size: -; length: 14; CDR3: ASSTTWTGGFYGYT
V: TRBV5-1; size: -; length: 16; CDR3: ASSSGTGDLMYTGELF
V: TRBV19; size: -; length: 16; CDR3: ASSTPPRTPPYDEKLF
V: TRBV30; size: -; length: 11; CDR3: AWGWTRDSPLH
V: TRBV5-1; size: -; length: 13; CDR3: ASGLGGGTGNTIY
V: TRBV19; size: -; length: 13; CDR3: ASSIAGTIYNEQF
V: TRBV4-3; size: -; length: 12; CDR3: ASSQDLDSGELF
V: TRBV9; size: once; length: 15; CDR3: ASSTLSGGALNTEAF
V: TRBV5-4; size: -; length: 13; CDR3: ASSFMGDLNTEAF
V: TRBV9; size: -; length: 13; CDR3: ASSVGQGGEETQY
V: TRBV14; size: -; length: 15; CDR3: ASSQGVVSAGPYEQY
V: TRBV5-6; size: -; length: 15; CDR3: ASSLGVLRGRTTEAF
V: TRBV11-2; size: -; length: 15; CDR3: ASSLRFGPGGGPEAF
V: TRBV10-3; size: -; length: 12; CDR3: AIRKGGAVTEAF
V: TRBV29-1; size: -; length: 11; CDR3: SVVSTANYEQY
V: TRBV29-1; size: -; length: 12; CDR3: SVGTASSTDTQY
V: TRBV19; size: once; length: 11; CDR3: ASAGPPGTEAF
V: TRBV5-1; size: once; length: 15; CDR3: ASSVGTASYSGNTIY
V: TRBV20-1; size: -; length: 9; CDR3: SARKGAEAF
V: TRBV11-2; size: -; length: 15; CDR3: ASSLGLAGVSTDTQY
V: TRBV2; size: -; length: 14; CDR3: ASSDWGGPRTETQY
V: TRBV5-6; size: -; length: 13; CDR3: ASSFLGGASNEQF
V: TRBV12-2; size: -; length: 13; CDR3: ASRLLKHYNYGYT
V: TRBV4-1; size: -; length: 14; CDR3: ASSQDHGDYTDTQY
V: TRBV2; size: -; length: 9; CDR3: ARTNTGELF
V: TRBV6-1; size: -; length: 13; CDR3: ASSEVGARASPLH
V: TRBV5-1; size: -; length: 12; CDR3: ASSQTGGDSPLH
V: TRBV5-1; size: -; length: 14; CDR3: ASSLGATSYRETQY
V: TRBV9; size: -; length: 11; CDR3: ASGGAPTGELF
V: TRBV29-1; size: -; length: 10; CDR3: SVEDEGHEQY
V: TRBV5-6; size: -; length: 15; CDR3: ASSLALTGSSTDTQY
V: TRBV10-2; size: -; length: 13; CDR3: ASTSGTWVFNEQF
V: TRBV19; size: -; length: 9; CDR3: ASGTAYGYT
V: TRBV5-1; size: -; length: 11; CDR3: ASSLEPGRGPY
V: TRBV11-2; size: once; length: 14; CDR3: ASSSIRTGGGNTIY
V: TRBV18; size: -; length: 13; CDR3: ASSPNRAFGTEAF
V: TRBV6-1; size: once; length: 13; CDR3: ASSVTQGMNTEAF